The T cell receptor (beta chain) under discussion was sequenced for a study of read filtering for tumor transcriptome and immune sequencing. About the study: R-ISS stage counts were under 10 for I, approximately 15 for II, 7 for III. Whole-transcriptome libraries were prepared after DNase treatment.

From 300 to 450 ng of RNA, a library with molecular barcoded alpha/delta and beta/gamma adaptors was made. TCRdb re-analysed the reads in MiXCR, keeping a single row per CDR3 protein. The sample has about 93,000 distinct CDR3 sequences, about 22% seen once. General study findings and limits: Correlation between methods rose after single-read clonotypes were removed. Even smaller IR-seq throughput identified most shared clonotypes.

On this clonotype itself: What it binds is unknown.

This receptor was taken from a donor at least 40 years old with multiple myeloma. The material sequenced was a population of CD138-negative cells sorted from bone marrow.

The CDR3 DNA is TGTGCCAGCAGCCGAGAAAAGAGGGCCAGCGGGGGGAGTTGGGATACGCAGTATTTT. It encodes CASSREKRASGGSWDTQYF. This rearrangement joins TRBV3-1 to TRBJ2-3, with 9 bases aligning to TRBD2. V was clipped by 4 bases and J by 6 bases; unmatched bases: 20. The CDR3 totals 19 residues. The germline V gene encodes CDR1 LGHDT and CDR2 YNNKEL (reference sequence).